Here is one TCR beta chain with its context. Its antigen is not known. The data belong to a study of T-cell reconstitution after alpha-beta-depleted transplantation in children. Whole-study results and caveats: When one year had passed after transplant, most T-cell counts and diversity came from newly produced T cells. Several hundred expanded graft clones reportedly gave rise to the alpha-beta T cells present about two months after transplant.

Germline lookup yields CDR1 SGHTA and CDR2 FQGNSA. The V end was cut by 4 bases, the J end by 8 bases, with 20 bases between. The CDR3 sequence is 15 residues long. As it was prepared, the TCRbeta library received unique molecular identifiers. TCRdb analysed the PCR reads with MiXCR anew, one entry per CDR3 protein. This sample has roughly 400,000 distinct CDR3 sequences, with around two fifths found just once. This clonotype was sampled from a girl aged 2 to 10 with aplastic anemia, due to receive a stem cell transplant. The material sequenced was PBMCs, taken before TCRalphabeta/CD19-depleted stem cell transplant. The V gene is TRBV7-2, the J gene TRBJ1-2, with D hard to call. The CDR3 DNA is TGTGCCAGCAGCTCAAAGTCGATGACCAGGAGAGGCTACACCTTC. Protein product: CASSSKSMTRRGYTF.